Given below is one TCR beta chain in context. The sample comes from a study of blood T cell repertoires in COVID-19. As for the study in general: PBMCs, B-cell-depleted T cells, or T cells were the source of the cDNA or gDNA that made up the material.

Assay: immunoSEQ multiplex PCR; the TCRdb copy retains only in-frame clones and omits some. Found here are some 50,000 clones, around 86% of them singletons; the top ten hold 25% to 30%. The sequenced material came from peripheral blood. The origin of this receptor is a human donor in a cohort sampled during active COVID-19.

The CDR3 spells CASSYSTGFQMYEQYF. The CDR3 DNA is TGTGCCAGCAGTTACTCGACGGGGTTCCAGATGTACGAGCAGTACTTC. The gene calls are TRBV6-5 and TRBJ2-7; D perhaps matches TRBD2 (5 bases). Trimming took off 0 bases at V and 4 bases at J, with 16 bases between the two ends. CDR3 length: 16 amino acids. Per the germline V gene, CDR1 is MNHEY and CDR2 is SVGAGI.